The present T cell receptor (beta chain) was sequenced within a study of molecular identifiers for immune sequencing clone quantification. Germline V lookup: CDR1 SGHTA, CDR2 FQGNSA. This CDR3 has 12 amino acids. With 5 bases removed from V and 6 bases from J, the gap between germline ends came to 10 bases. On this clonotype itself: This clone may be a read error of a much larger clone one base away.

TCRdb itself ran the PCR reads through MiXCR, one entry per CDR3 protein. The sample has some 100,000 distinct CDR3 sequences, roughly 38% seen once; the top ten hold less than 5.5%. The receptor comes from a human donor in good health. Some libraries in this study had Jurkat cell RNA spiked in. The sample consisted of naive CD8+ T cells from blood, with Jurkat cell RNA spiked in. Subset described: FACS-sorted CD8+CD4-CCR7+CD45RA+ naive T cells. V gene TRBV7-2 combines with J gene TRBJ1-2; the D is unclear. DNA for the CDR3: TGTGCCAGCAGCCCGGACCTTAATGGCTACACCTTC. Translation: CASSPDLNGYTF.